This T cell receptor beta chain emerged from a study of shared clonotypes between healthy human individuals. Notes on the study in general: Estimated richness values were generally larger in naive subsets than in memory subsets. The study's rarefaction showed incomplete sorted-subset sequencing despite large depth.

The authors divided CD4+ cells into CD45RA+ naive and CD45RA-negative memory subsets. Regarding this clone: The antigen is undetermined.

Germline V gene lookup returns CDR1 SGHRS and CDR2 YFSETQ. This CDR3 has 14 amino acids. Unmatched junction bases numbered 10, after V lost 7 bases and J lost 5 bases. The authors loaded 200 ng DNA, some 32,000 T cell genomes, into sorted-subset replicate PCRs. Clones were sequenced by immunoSEQ multiplex PCR, and TCRdb holds only the in-frame ones, with some missing. The table shows 500,000 to 550,000 clones, with 95% to 96% occurring only once. The sample comprised naive CD4+ T cells sorted from blood. The subset here: CD45RA+ positively selected. The sequence derives from a woman in her 30s in good health. The gene calls are TRBV5-1 and TRBJ2-3, with TRBD2 matching 7 bases. The CDR3 spells CASAGGSTVDTQYF. Written as DNA, the CDR3 is TGCGCCAGCGCCGGGGGGTCTACGGTAGATACGCAGTATTTT.